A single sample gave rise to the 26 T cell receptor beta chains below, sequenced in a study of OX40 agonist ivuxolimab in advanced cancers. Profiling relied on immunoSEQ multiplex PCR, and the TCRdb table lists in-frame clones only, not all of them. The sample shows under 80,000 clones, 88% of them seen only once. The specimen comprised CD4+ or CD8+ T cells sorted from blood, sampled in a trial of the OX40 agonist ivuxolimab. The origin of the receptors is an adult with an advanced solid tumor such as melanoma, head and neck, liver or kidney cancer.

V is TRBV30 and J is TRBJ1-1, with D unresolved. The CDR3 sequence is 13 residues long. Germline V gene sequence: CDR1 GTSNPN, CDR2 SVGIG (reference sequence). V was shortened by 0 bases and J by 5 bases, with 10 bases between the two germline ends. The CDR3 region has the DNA TGTGCCTGGAGTGTACTGGGGAGGACTGAAGCTTTCTTT. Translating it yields CAWSVLGRTEAFF. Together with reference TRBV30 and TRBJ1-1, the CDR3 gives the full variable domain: SQTIHQWPATLVQPVGSPLSLECTVEGTSNPNLYWYRQAAGRGLQLLFYSVGIGQISSEVPQNLSASRPQDRQFILSSKKLLLSDSGFYLCAWSVLGRTEAFFGQGTRLTVV.

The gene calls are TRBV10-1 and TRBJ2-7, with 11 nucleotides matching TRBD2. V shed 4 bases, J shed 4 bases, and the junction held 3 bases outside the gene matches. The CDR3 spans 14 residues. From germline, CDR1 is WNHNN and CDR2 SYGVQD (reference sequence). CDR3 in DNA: TGCGCCAGCAGTGGAGGGACTAGCGGTTACGAGCAGTACTTC. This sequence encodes CASSGGTSGYEQYF.

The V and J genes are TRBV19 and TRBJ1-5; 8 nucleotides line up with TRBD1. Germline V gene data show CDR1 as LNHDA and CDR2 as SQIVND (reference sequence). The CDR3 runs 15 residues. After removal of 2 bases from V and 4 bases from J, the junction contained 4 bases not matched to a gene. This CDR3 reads CASSISGGPNQPQHF. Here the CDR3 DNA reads TGTGCCAGTAGTATATCAGGGGGCCCAAATCAGCCCCAGCATTTT.

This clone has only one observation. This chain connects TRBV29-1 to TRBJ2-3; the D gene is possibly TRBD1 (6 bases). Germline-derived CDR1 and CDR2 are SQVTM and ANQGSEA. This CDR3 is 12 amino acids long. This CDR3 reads CRVGHCTDTQYF. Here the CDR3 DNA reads TGCAGGGTGGGACACTGCACAGATACGCAGTATTTT.

CDR3 coding DNA: TGTGCCAGCAGCTTGAGGTTCCAAGAGACCCAGTACTTC. Its translation: CASSLRFQETQYF. This chain connects TRBV5-6 to TRBJ2-5; unclear D gene. The CDR3 length is 13 residues. Trimming left V 1 base short and J 1 base short, with 5 bases between. Germline V gene data show CDR1 as SGHDT and CDR2 as YYEEEE.

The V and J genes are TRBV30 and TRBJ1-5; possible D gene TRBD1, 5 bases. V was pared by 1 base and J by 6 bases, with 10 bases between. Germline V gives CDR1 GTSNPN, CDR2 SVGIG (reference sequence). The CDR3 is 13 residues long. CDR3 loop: CAWSAGGGQPQHF. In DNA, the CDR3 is TGTGCCTGGAGTGCGGGGGGGGGTCAGCCCCAGCATTTT. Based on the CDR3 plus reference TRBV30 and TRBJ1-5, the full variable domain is SQTIHQWPATLVQPVGSPLSLECTVEGTSNPNLYWYRQAAGRGLQLLFYSVGIGQISSEVPQNLSASRPQDRQFILSSKKLLLSDSGFYLCAWSAGGGQPQHFGDGTRLSIL.

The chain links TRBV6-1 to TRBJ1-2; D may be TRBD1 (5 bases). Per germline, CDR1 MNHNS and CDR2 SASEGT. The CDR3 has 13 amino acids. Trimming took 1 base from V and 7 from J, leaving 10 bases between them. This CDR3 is CASSEEGRGGYTF. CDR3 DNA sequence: TGTGCCAGCAGTGAAGAAGGGAGGGGTGGCTACACCTTC.

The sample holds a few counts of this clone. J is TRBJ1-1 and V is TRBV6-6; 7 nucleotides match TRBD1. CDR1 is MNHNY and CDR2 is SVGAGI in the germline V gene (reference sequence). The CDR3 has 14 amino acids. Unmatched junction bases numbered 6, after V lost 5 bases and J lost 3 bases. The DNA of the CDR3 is TGTGCCAGCAGTCCAAGACAGGGACACACTGAAGCTTTCTTT. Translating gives CASSPRQGHTEAFF.

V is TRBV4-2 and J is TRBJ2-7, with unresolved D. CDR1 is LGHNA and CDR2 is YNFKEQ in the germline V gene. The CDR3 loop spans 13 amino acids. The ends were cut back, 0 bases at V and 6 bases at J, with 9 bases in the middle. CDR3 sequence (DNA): TGTGCCAGCAGCCAAGATCTGAGACTCGAGCAGTACTTC. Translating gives CASSQDLRLEQYF.

CDR3 sequence (DNA): TGTGCCAGTAGTGCCCGACAGGCCTTTGGGACTGAAGCTTTCTTT. Translated, it gives CASSARQAFGTEAFF. This chain uses TRBV19 with TRBJ1-1; D might be TRBD1 (6 bases). This CDR3 contains 15 residues. CDR1 and CDR2 (germline): LNHDA, SQIVND (reference sequence). The germline V and J ends were trimmed by 5 bases and 5 bases, with 18 bases remaining between them.

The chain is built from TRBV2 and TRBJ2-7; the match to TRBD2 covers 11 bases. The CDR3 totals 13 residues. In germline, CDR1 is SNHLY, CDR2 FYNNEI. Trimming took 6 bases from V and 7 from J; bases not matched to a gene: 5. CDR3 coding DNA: TGTGCCAGCAGAACTAGCGGGAGCGGTGAGCAGTACTTC. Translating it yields CASRTSGSGEQYF. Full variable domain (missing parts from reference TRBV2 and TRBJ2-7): EPEVTQTPSHQVTQMGQEVILRCVPISNHLYFYWYRQILGQKVEFLVSFYNNEISEKSEIFDDQFSVERPDGSNFTLKIRSTKLEDSAMYFCASRTSGSGEQYFGPGTRLTVT.

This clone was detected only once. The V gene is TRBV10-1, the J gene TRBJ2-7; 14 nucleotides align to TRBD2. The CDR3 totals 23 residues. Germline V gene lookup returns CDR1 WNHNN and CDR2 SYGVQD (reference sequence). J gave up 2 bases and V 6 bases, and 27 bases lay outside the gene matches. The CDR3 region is CASRRLQGNPPTSGRDPTYEQYF. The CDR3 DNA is TGCGCCAGCAGGAGGCTTCAGGGGAACCCGCCGACTAGCGGGAGGGACCCTACCTACGAGCAGTACTTC.

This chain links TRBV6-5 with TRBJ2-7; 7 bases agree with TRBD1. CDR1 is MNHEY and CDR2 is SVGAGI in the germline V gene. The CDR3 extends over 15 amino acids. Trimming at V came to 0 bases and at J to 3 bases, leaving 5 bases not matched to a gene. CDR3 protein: CASSYSIGGDYEQYF. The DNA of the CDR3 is TGTGCCAGCAGTTACTCGATAGGGGGCGACTACGAGCAGTACTTC.

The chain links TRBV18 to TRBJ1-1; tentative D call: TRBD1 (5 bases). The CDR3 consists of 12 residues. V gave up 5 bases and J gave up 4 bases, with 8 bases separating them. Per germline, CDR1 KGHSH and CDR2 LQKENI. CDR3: CASSKRGTEAFF. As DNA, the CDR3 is TGTGCCAGCTCAAAGAGGGGCACTGAAGCTTTCTTT.

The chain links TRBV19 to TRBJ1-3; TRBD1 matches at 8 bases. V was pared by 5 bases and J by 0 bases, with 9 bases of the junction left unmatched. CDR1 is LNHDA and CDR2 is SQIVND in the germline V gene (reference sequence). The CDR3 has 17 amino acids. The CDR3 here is CASSADRGPNSGNTIYF. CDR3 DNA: TGTGCCAGTAGTGCTGACAGGGGCCCGAACTCTGGAAACACCATATATTTT.

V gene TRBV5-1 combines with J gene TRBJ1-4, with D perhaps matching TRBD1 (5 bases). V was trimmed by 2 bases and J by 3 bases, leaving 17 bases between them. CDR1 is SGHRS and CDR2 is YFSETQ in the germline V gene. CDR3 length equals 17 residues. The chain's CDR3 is CASSLGGTGAANEKLFF. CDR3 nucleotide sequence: TGCGCCAGCAGCTTAGGAGGGACGGGCGCGGCTAATGAAAAACTGTTTTTT. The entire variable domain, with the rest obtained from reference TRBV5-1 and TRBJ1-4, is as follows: KAGVTQTPRYLIKTRGQQVTLSCSPISGHRSVSWYQQTPGQGLQFLFEYFSETQRNKGNFPGRFSGRQFSNSRSEMNVSTLELGDSALYLCASSLGGTGAANEKLFFGSGTQLSVL.

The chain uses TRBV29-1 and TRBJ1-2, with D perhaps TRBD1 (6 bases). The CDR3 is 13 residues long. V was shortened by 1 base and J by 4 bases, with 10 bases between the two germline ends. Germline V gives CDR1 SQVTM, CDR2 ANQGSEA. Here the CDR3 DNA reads TGCAGCGTTGAAGCAGGGGAGAGCTATGGCTACACCTTC. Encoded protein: CSVEAGESYGYTF.

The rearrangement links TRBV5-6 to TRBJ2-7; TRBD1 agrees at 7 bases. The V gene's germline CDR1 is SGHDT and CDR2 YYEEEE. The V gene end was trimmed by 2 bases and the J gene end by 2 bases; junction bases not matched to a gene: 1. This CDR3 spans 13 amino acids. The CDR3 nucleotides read TGTGCCAGCAGCTTACAGGGGCCCTACGAGCAGTACTTC. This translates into CASSLQGPYEQYF.

CDR3 in amino acids: CASSNRQGVNTEAFF. The DNA for the CDR3 is TGTGCCAGCAGCAATCGACAGGGTGTCAACACTGAAGCTTTCTTT. The chain employs TRBV11-2 and TRBJ1-1; 7 bases agree with TRBD1. Germline CDR1 SGHAT, CDR2 FQNNGV. J was trimmed by 2 bases and V by 5 bases; bases with no gene match: 8. The CDR3 runs 15 residues.

The CDR3 sequence: CASSLGQGGNGYTF. The CDR3 region has the DNA TGTGCCAGCAGCTTGGGGCAGGGGGGTAATGGCTACACCTTC. This chain uses TRBV5-6 with TRBJ1-2; the match to TRBD1 covers 7 bases. The germline V gene has CDR1 SGHDT and CDR2 YYEEEE. V lost 0 bases to trimming and J lost 6 bases; unmatched junction nucleotides: 5. CDR3 length: 14 residues.

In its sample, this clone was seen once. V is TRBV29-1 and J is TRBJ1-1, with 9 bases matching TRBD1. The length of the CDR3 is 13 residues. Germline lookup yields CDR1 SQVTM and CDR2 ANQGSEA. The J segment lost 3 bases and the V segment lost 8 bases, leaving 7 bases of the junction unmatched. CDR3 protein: CSSKDRGDTEAFF. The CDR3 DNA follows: TGCAGCTCCAAAGACAGGGGGGACACTGAAGCTTTCTTT.

CDR3 loop: CASSLVWAYTGELFF. CDR3 nucleotides: TGTGCCAGCAGTTTAGTCTGGGCTTACACCGGGGAGCTGTTTTTT. The rearrangement joins TRBV27 to TRBJ2-2; D gene unclear. This CDR3 region has 15 residues. The germline V gene encodes CDR1 MNHEY and CDR2 SMNVEV (reference sequence). The ends were cut back, 2 bases at V and 3 bases at J, with 10 bases in the middle.

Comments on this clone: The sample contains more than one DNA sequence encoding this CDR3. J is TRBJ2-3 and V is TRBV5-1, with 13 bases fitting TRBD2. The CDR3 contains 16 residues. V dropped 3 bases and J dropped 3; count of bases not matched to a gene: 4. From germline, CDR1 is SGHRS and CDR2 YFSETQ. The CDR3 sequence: CASSSGLAGSTDTQYF. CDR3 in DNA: TGCGCCAGCAGCTCGGGACTAGCGGGATCAACAGATACGCAGTATTTT.

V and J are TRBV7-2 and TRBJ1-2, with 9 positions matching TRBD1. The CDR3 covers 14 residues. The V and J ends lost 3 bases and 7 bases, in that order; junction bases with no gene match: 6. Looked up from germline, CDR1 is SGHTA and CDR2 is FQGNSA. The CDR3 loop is CASSFRQGEGGYTF. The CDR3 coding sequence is TGTGCCAGCAGCTTTAGACAGGGGGAGGGTGGCTACACCTTC.

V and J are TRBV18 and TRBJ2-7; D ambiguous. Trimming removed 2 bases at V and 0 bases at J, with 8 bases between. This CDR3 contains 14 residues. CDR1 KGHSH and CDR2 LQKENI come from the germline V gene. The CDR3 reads CASSPSQSSYEQYF. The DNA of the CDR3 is TGTGCCAGCTCACCATCTCAGAGCTCCTACGAGCAGTACTTC.

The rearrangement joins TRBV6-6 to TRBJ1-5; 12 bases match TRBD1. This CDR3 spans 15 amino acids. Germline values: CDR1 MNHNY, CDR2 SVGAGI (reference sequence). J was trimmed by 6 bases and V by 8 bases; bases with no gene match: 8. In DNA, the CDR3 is TGTGCCAGCGGAACCGGGACAGGGGGCGGTCAGCCCCAGCATTTT. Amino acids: CASGTGTGGGQPQHF.